This is a list of T cell receptor beta chains from one sample in a study of human T cells and chemical hapten exposure. TCRdb recomputed calls from the RACE reads with MiXCR, one row per CDR3 protein. The sample carries roughly 110,000 distinct CDR3 sequences, approximately 12% recorded once. Material: whole blood, obtained in connection with sensitization to the hapten diphenylcyclopropenone (DPC). These receptors originate from a woman aged 45-65 years with alopecia areata. Some clones in this sample may be carry-over from other donors' samples. The CDR3 runs from the conserved cysteine through the conserved F or W. The D gene is left open where the match is weak.

d_call	v_call	j_call	cdr3_aa
TRBD1	TRBV7-6	TRBJ1-1	CASSSPGGANTEAFF
.	TRBV3-1	TRBJ2-4	CASSQRRSNGIQYF
TRBD1	TRBV10-1	TRBJ2-3	CASSGQGSDTQYF
TRBD2	TRBV5-8	TRBJ2-3	CASRTTSGNTDTQYF
.	TRBV5-1	TRBJ2-1	CASSLVATVQGVDNEQFF
.	TRBV11-2	TRBJ2-5	CASSFGVETQYF
TRBD1	TRBV6-6	TRBJ1-2	CASSLPQTGDGYTF
.	TRBV29-1	TRBJ2-1	CSVEISRSYNEQFF
.	TRBV5-1	TRBJ2-2	CASSSEGTGVAGELFF
TRBD1	TRBV11-2	TRBJ1-1	CASSMMTGGATEAFF
.	TRBV18	TRBJ1-1	CASSPVANTEAFF
TRBD1	TRBV5-1	TRBJ2-5	CASYPQGQETQYF
TRBD1	TRBV14	TRBJ2-7	CASSQRSTGNYEQYF
.	TRBV20-1	TRBJ1-1	CSAPKDVEAFF
TRBD1	TRBV7-2	TRBJ1-2	CASSPDRGRVYGYTF
.	TRBV28	TRBJ1-1	CASSKTVRTTEAFF
TRBD1	TRBV5-1	TRBJ2-3	CASSLGQGARDTQYF
TRBD1	TRBV29-1	TRBJ2-4	CSVAANTGGNIQYF
.	TRBV28	TRBJ2-7	CASSTGYEQYF
TRBD2	TRBV29-1	TRBJ2-1	CSALAGLHYNEQFF
.	TRBV11-2	TRBJ1-3	CASSPRWGPGNTIYF
.	TRBV28	TRBJ2-3	CASSPGDSGDTQYF
.	TRBV5-6	TRBJ2-2	CASSFDNRELFF
.	TRBV13	TRBJ2-3	CASSLGRNTDTQYF
TRBD2	TRBV28	TRBJ2-7	CASERSGTAAYEQYF
TRBD1	TRBV5-5	TRBJ1-4	CASGQVATNEKLFF
.	TRBV29-1	TRBJ2-1	CSVARSSYNEQFF
.	TRBV28	TRBJ1-1	CASSLSGGENTEAFF
TRBD2	TRBV2	TRBJ2-3	CASGGEGLRTDTQYF